This T cell receptor (beta chain) comes out of a study of blood T cell repertoires in COVID-19. Study-wide background: Material from acute and convalescent COVID-19 was sourced from the United States, Italy and Spain.

Generated by immunoSEQ multiplex PCR, the TCRdb table keeps only in-frame clones and is missing some. This sample has around 220,000 clones; around 87% occur once, and the top ten carry nearly 6.5%. Participant age was roughly 18 to 90 years, and participants resided in fewer than 30 US areas. Grouping used clinical history reported by participants in a survey and questionnaire. This sequence originates from a woman under 40 with acute COVID-19. The sample was PBMCs or T cells enriched from blood (not recorded which).

The CDR3 DNA is TGTGCCAGCAGTTTCTCTGGAGGAACGAATGGCTACACCTTC. Its translation: CASSFSGGTNGYTF. J is TRBJ1-2 and V is TRBV28; D not certain. The CDR3 contains 14 residues. Germline loops: CDR1 MDHEN, CDR2 SYDVKM. V was shortened by 3 bases and J by 6 bases, with 14 bases between the two germline ends.